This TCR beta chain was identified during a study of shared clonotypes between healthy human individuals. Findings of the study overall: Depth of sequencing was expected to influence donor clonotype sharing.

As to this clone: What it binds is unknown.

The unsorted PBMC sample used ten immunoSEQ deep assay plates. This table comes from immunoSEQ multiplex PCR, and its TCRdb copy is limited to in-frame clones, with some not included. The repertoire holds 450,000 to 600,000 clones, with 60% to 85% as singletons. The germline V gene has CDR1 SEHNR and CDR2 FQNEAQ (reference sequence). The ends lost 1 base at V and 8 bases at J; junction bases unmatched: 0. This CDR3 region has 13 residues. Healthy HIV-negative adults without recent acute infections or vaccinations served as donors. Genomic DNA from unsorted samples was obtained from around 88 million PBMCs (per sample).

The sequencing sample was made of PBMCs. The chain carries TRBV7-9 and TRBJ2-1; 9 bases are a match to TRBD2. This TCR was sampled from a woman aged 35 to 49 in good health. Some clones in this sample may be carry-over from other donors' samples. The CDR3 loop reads CASSLVAGDEQFF. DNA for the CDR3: TGTGCCAGCAGCTTAGTAGCGGGAGATGAGCAGTTCTTC. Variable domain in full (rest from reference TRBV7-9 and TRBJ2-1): DTGVSQNPRHKITKRGQNVTFRCDPISEHNRLYWYRQTLGQGPEFLTYFQNEAQLEKSRLLSDRFSAERPKGSFSTLEIQRTEQGDSAMYLCASSLVAGDEQFFGPGTRLTVL.